This is a list of T cell receptor beta chains from one sample in a study of blood T cell repertoires in COVID-19. Sequencing was performed with immunoSEQ multiplex PCR; in TCRdb, only in-frame clones are kept and a portion is missing. Of 110,000 to 150,000 clones listed, 65% to 85% are singletons. The sample consisted of peripheral blood. These receptors originate from a human donor in a cohort sampled during active COVID-19. Each CDR3 is given with its conserved first and last residue. The D gene is left open where the match is weak. For some rows the clone size is stated as once, few or many, or as a class when expanded; others skip it.

j_call clone_size v_call d_call cdr3_nt cdr3_aa
TRBJ2-1 . TRBV13 TRBD2 TGTGCCAGCAGCTTAGACGGCGGGGGGGGCCCAAAGTTCTTC CASSLDGGGGPKFF
TRBJ2-3 . TRBV4-1 TRBD2 TGCGCCAGCACCCGAGCGGGGGGGCAGGCAGATACGCAGTATTTT CASTRAGGQADTQYF
TRBJ1-2 . TRBV5-1 TRBD1 TGCGCCAGCAGCTCACAGGGGACCCTAGGCGGCTACACCTTC CASSSQGTLGGYTF
TRBJ2-1 once TRBV7-9 TRBD2 TGTGCCAGCAGCTTAGATGCGGGGGTGGGCTCCTACAATGAGCAGTTCTTC CASSLDAGVGSYNEQFF
TRBJ1-5 . TRBV4-1 . TGCGCCAGCAGCCAAGATGGGGGGAGCAATCAGCCCCAGCATTTT CASSQDGGSNQPQHF
TRBJ1-2 . TRBV4-1 . TGCGCCAGCAGCCATCCGCAGGGGAACGCTAACTATGGCTACACCTTC CASSHPQGNANYGYTF
TRBJ2-2 . TRBV14 . TGTGCCAGCAGCCAAGGAGGAACGTATCTATTTGACACCGGGGAGCTGTTTTTT CASSQGGTYLFDTGELFF
TRBJ1-1 . TRBV2 TRBD1 TGTGCCACACAAGGGGGGACAGGGTCGATGAACACTGAAGCTTTCTTT CATQGGTGSMNTEAFF
TRBJ2-2 . TRBV19 . TGTGCCAGTAGTATCGGGCTAGCCAACACCGGGGAGCTGTTTTTT CASSIGLANTGELFF
TRBJ2-7 . TRBV10-2 . TGCGCCAGCAGTGGTGGCAGGGCGTCCTACGAGCAGTACTTC CASSGGRASYEQYF
TRBJ1-4 . TRBV27 . TGTGCCAGCAGTCCCCGTTCGACAGGCCGTAATGAAAAACTGTTTTTT CASSPRSTGRNEKLFF
TRBJ1-5 . TRBV29-1 TRBD1 TGCAGCGCATCACAGGGGGCTAATCAGCCCCAGCATTTT CSASQGANQPQHF
TRBJ2-1 . TRBV19 TRBD2 TGTGCCAGTAGGGGGCTAGCGGGGGGTTTGGTCAATGAGCAGTTCTTC CASRGLAGGLVNEQFF
TRBJ1-1 . TRBV9 . TGTGCCAGCAGCGATATTACAGGGAACACTGAAGCTTTCTTT CASSDITGNTEAFF
TRBJ1-2 . TRBV10-3 TRBD1 TGTGCCATCAAAGACGGGACAGTGGCCAACTATGGCTACACCTTC CAIKDGTVANYGYTF
TRBJ1-1 . TRBV5-1 . TGCGCCAGCAGCCCCCGAGGCAGGGAAATTACTAACACTGAAGCTTTCTTT CASSPRGREITNTEAFF
TRBJ2-1 . TRBV27 . TGTGCCAGCAAGGGGACAAACTACAATGAGCAGTTCTTC CASKGTNYNEQFF
TRBJ2-5 . TRBV11-2 TRBD2 TGTGCCAGCAGCGGGACTAGCGGCGGAGGGACCCAGTACTTC CASSGTSGGGTQYF
TRBJ2-3 . TRBV10-2 . TGCGCCAGCAGTGAGGGTCAGGGCAGAAACACAGATACGCAGTATTTT CASSEGQGRNTDTQYF
TRBJ1-2 few TRBV14 . TGTGCCAGCAGCCAAGTAGGTGGCGCAGGGCCGTATGGCTACACCTTC CASSQVGGAGPYGYTF
TRBJ1-1 . TRBV6-5 . TGTGCCAGCAGTTACTCGAGGACAGCTCGGTCTGAAGCTTTCTTT CASSYSRTARSEAFF
TRBJ1-6 . TRBV18 . TGTGCCAGCTCACCTTTCCGGGGGACTTATAATTCACCCCTCCACTTT CASSPFRGTYNSPLHF
TRBJ2-2 . TRBV5-1 TRBD1 TGCGCCAGCAGCTATGACAGGGGGTCCGGGGAGCTGTTTTTT CASSYDRGSGELFF
TRBJ1-1 . TRBV7-2 TRBD1 TGTGCCAGCAGCCCTTTTGGGACAGGGGCCGTTGAAGCTTTCTTT CASSPFGTGAVEAFF
TRBJ2-1 . TRBV9 TRBD1 TGTGCCAGCAGCTTAGGGGGCCGATCTGAGCAGTTCTTC CASSLGGRSEQFF
TRBJ2-5 . TRBV6-5 TRBD1 TGTGCCAGCAGTTACCCAGCCGGGACAGGGATTGAGACCCAGTACTTC CASSYPAGTGIETQYF
TRBJ1-6 . TRBV3-1/TRBV3-2 TRBD1 TGTGCCAGCAGCCAAAGACAGGGGGCAAATTCACCCCTCCACTTT CASSQRQGANSPLHF
TRBJ2-2 . TRBV11-2 TRBD1 TGTGCCAGCAGCCGGACAGGGGTTGGGGAGCTGTTTTTT CASSRTGVGELFF
TRBJ1-1 . TRBV5-6 . TGTGCCAGCAGCTTTCAGGTTTACACTGAAGCTTTCTTT CASSFQVYTEAFF
TRBJ2-5 . TRBV5-1 . TGCGCCAGCAGCTCCACCGACAGGCTACAGGAGACCCAGTACTTC CASSSTDRLQETQYF
TRBJ1-5 . TRBV24-1 TRBD1 TGTGCCACCAGTGAGGGCCGACAGGGAAATCAGCCCCAGCATTTT CATSEGRQGNQPQHF
TRBJ1-2 . TRBV27 TRBD1 TGTGCCAGCAGTCTCCGTGCTACAGGGGACTATGGCTACACCTTC CASSLRATGDYGYTF
TRBJ2-7 . TRBV19 . TGTGCCACCCTGACAGGACTTGTCCACGAGCAGTACTTC CATLTGLVHEQYF
TRBJ1-3 . TRBV11-2 . TGTGCCAGCAGCTCAGGCTTATCGTCGGGAAACACCATATATTTT CASSSGLSSGNTIYF
TRBJ1-2 . TRBV7-8 . TGTGCCAGCAGCTTAGCCGGCGGCGCCTCCTATGGCTACACCTTC CASSLAGGASYGYTF
TRBJ1-1 . TRBV5-1 . TGCGCCAGCAGCCGTGATGCGTGGGGGGTTGGTGACACTGAAGCTTTCTTT CASSRDAWGVGDTEAFF
TRBJ2-1 . TRBV5-5 . TGTGCCAGCAGCTTGGCCTGGGGCCCCGGGCAGTTCTTC CASSLAWGPGQFF
TRBJ1-2 few TRBV13 . TGTGCCAGCAGCCGATCTGGACAAAGGAGAGAACCCTATGGCTACACCTTC CASSRSGQRREPYGYTF
TRBJ2-7 . TRBV24-1 . TGTGCCACCAGTGACAGGACAGACGGCGGATACGAGCAGTACTTC CATSDRTDGGYEQYF
TRBJ2-5 . TRBV28 . TGTGCCAGCAGCCTACAGGGTCGTGAGGAGACCCAGTACTTC CASSLQGREETQYF
TRBJ2-3 . TRBV5-1 TRBD2 TGCGCCAGCAGCTTAGGAGTAGCGGGGGGCACAGATACGCAGTATTTT CASSLGVAGGTDTQYF
TRBJ1-6 . TRBV5-1 . TGCGCCAGCAGCCGTGACCAGGCGGGAAATAATTCACCCCTCCACTTT CASSRDQAGNNSPLHF
TRBJ2-7 once TRBV12-5 . TGTGCTAGTGGGCCGGGACTGCGGAACGAGCAGTACTTC CASGPGLRNEQYF
TRBJ1-3 . TRBV7-9 . TGTGCCAGCAGTTTAGGGGGGGGCGACACCATATATTTT CASSLGGGDTIYF
TRBJ2-7 . TRBV2 TRBD2 TGTGCCAGCAGTGAAGCGCCTAGCGGGGGTCCCCTCAGGTACGAGCAGTACTTC CASSEAPSGGPLRYEQYF
TRBJ1-6 . TRBV11-2 TRBD1 TGTGCCAGCAGCCTACACTCCGGGACAGGAGGTTCACCCCTCCACTTT CASSLHSGTGGSPLHF
TRBJ2-7 once TRBV7-9 . TGTGCCAGCAGCTCCAATTACGAGCAGTACTTC CASSSNYEQYF
TRBJ1-4 . TRBV19 . TGTGCCAGTAGTAAGGAGGGTAGTGAAAAACTGTTTTTT CASSKEGSEKLFF